The 22 T cell receptor beta chains listed next were all sequenced from one sample in a study of T cell responses to AZD1222 COVID-19 vaccine. Profiling relied on immunoSEQ multiplex PCR, and the TCRdb table lists in-frame clones only, not all of them. The top ten clones hold under 4% of a sample with 150,000 to 250,000 clones, approximately 93% of them seen once. The input for sequencing was peripheral blood, taken 28 days after the second AZD1222 dose. The source is an adult who received the AZD1222 COVID-19 vaccine.

The table lists this clone with a count of one. The chain carries TRBV27 and TRBJ1-1, with D perhaps matching TRBD1 (6 bases). Trimming shortened V by 6 bases and J by 0 bases, and 14 bases separated the two germline ends. Germline assignment: CDR1 MNHEY and CDR2 SMNVEV (reference sequence). The CDR3 loop spans 15 amino acids. CDR3: CASRFRGEVNTEAFF. The CDR3 nucleotides are TGTGCCAGCAGGTTCAGGGGTGAGGTGAACACTGAAGCTTTCTTT.

V is TRBV2 and J is TRBJ1-2; possibly TRBD1 for D (5 bases). CDR1 SNHLY and CDR2 FYNNEI come from the germline V gene. The CDR3 extends over 15 amino acids. V shed 6 bases and J shed 3 bases, with 17 bases lying between them. This CDR3 reads CASRPTLDSYYGYTF. CDR3 sequence (DNA): TGTGCCAGCAGGCCAACCCTAGACAGCTACTATGGCTACACCTTC.

This chain connects TRBV28 to TRBJ1-5; no clear D. The CDR3 extends over 15 amino acids. CDR1 MDHEN and CDR2 SYDVKM come from the germline V gene. V was pared by 3 bases and J by 11 bases, with 20 bases between. CDR3 DNA sequence: TGTGCCAGCAGTTTTACGCAGGCTCATGATTCGGCCCAGCATTTT. It specifies CASSFTQAHDSAQHF.

V gene TRBV27 combines with J gene TRBJ1-5; D gene unclear. Trimming cost V 5 bases and J 1 base, with 3 bases left between them. From germline, CDR1 is MNHEY and CDR2 SMNVEV (reference sequence). This CDR3 is 12 amino acids long. CDR3 sequence: CASSGSNQPQHF. The CDR3, as DNA: TGTGCCAGCAGTGGGAGCAATCAGCCCCAGCATTTT.

The rearrangement joins TRBV5-1 to TRBJ1-1; perhaps TRBD1 as D (5 bases). V was clipped by 3 bases and J by 8 bases, with 11 bases between them. The CDR3 totals 12 residues. Germline V gives CDR1 SGHRS, CDR2 YFSETQ. Here the CDR3 reads CASSYTGAEAFF. The CDR3 nucleotides read TGCGCCAGCAGCTATACAGGAGCGGAAGCTTTCTTT.

This chain uses TRBV19 with TRBJ1-6; 11 bases fit TRBD1. Germline V gene sequence: CDR1 LNHDA, CDR2 SQIVND (reference sequence). V dropped 4 bases and J dropped 8; count of bases not matched to a gene: 4. CDR3 length equals 15 residues. The CDR3 loop reads CASSRTGGSDSPLHF. The CDR3 region has the DNA TGTGCCAGTAGTAGGACAGGGGGCAGTGATTCACCCCTCCACTTT.

The chain uses TRBV4-1 and TRBJ1-1; 8 bases line up with TRBD1. The CDR3 has 15 residues. V was clipped by 7 bases and J by 7 bases; unmatched bases: 14. The germline V gene encodes CDR1 MGHRA and CDR2 YSYEKL. CDR3 DNA: TGCGCCAGCAACCCGTTCCTCAGGGGGCTCCTTGAAGCTTTCTTT. Protein sequence: CASNPFLRGLLEAFF.

The chain recombines TRBV7-3 with TRBJ2-1; 9 positions match TRBD2. Per germline, CDR1 SGHTA and CDR2 FQGTGA. With 5 bases clipped from V and 13 bases from J, the junction kept 6 bases outside the gene matches. The CDR3 sequence is 12 residues long. CDR3 coding DNA: TGTGCCAGCAGCCCCCCTAGCGGGAAACAGTTCTTC. Protein sequence: CASSPPSGKQFF.

CDR3 coding DNA: TGTGCCAGTAGTCATGGGACTCCCTTTGGCACAGATACGCAGTATTTT. Translation gives CASSHGTPFGTDTQYF. The rearrangement links TRBV19 to TRBJ2-3; weak D call: TRBD2 (6 bases). The V gene lost 5 bases and the J gene lost 1 base, with 16 bases spanning the gap. The CDR3 extends over 16 amino acids. Germline CDR1 reads LNHDA; CDR2 reads SQIVND (reference sequence).

This chain connects TRBV24-1 to TRBJ2-7; 9 bases align to TRBD1. V gave up 5 bases and J gave up 3 bases; unmatched junction bases: 10. Germline V CDR1 and CDR2: KGHDR, SFDVKD. The CDR3 extends over 16 amino acids. The CDR3 sequence is CATSAPSGTGLYEQYF. The CDR3 region has the DNA TGTGCCACCAGTGCCCCCTCAGGGACAGGGCTCTACGAGCAGTACTTC.

The V and J genes are TRBV25-1 and TRBJ2-5; weak D call: TRBD1 (5 bases). The V gene lost 10 bases and the J gene lost 5 bases, with 14 bases spanning the gap. Looked up from germline, CDR1 is MGHDK and CDR2 is SYGVNS. The CDR3 has 12 amino acids. The CDR3 DNA reads TGTGCCACCCACAGGTCCGGGGAGACCCAGTACTTC. It translates to CATHRSGETQYF.

The table lists this clone with a count of one. The J gene is TRBJ2-7, the V gene TRBV27, with D maybe TRBD2 (5 bases). Germline CDR1 MNHEY, CDR2 SMNVEV (reference sequence). The CDR3 is 13 amino acids. The V and J ends lost 4 bases and 3 bases respectively, with 10 bases between them. The chain's CDR3 is CASSSGLLYEQYF. CDR3 nucleotides: TGTGCCAGCAGTTCCGGACTCCTCTACGAGCAGTACTTC.

The chain joins TRBV5-4 to TRBJ2-7; D ambiguous. Trimming left V 2 bases short and J 6 bases short, with 9 bases between. The germline V gene encodes CDR1 SGHNT and CDR2 YYREEE (reference sequence). The CDR3 runs to 12 residues. CDR3 coding DNA: TGTGCCAGCAGCTTCACGGGTGTCGAGCAGTACTTC. It specifies CASSFTGVEQYF. Together with reference TRBV5-4 and TRBJ2-7, the CDR3 gives the full variable domain: ETGVTQSPTHLIKTRGQQVTLRCSSQSGHNTVSWYQQALGQGPQFIFQYYREEENGRGNFPPRFSGLQFPNYSSELNVNALELDDSALYLCASSFTGVEQYFGPGTRLTVT.

The J gene is TRBJ2-7, the V gene TRBV29-1; 7 positions agree with TRBD1. V was clipped by 5 bases and J by 4 bases; unmatched bases: 2. Germline CDR1 reads SQVTM; CDR2 reads ANQGSEA. The CDR3 runs to 11 residues. The CDR3 coding sequence is TGCAGCGTTTCGGACAGGTACGAGCAGTACTTC. This codes for CSVSDRYEQYF.

The chain employs TRBV21-1 and TRBJ1-1. TRBV21-1 constitutes a pseudogene. The CDR3 covers 14 residues. CDR3 in DNA: TGTGCCAGCACCCAAACGAGACCCGGAACTGAAGCTTTCTTT. Protein: CASTQTRPGTEAFF.

This chain links TRBV28 with TRBJ1-1; TRBD1 agrees at 9 bases. The germline CDR1 and CDR2 sequences are MDHEN and SYDVKM. The junction had 5 bases not matched to a gene; V was cut back by 5 bases and J by 1 base. This CDR3 spans 15 amino acids. Here the CDR3 reads CASSGQGRSNTEAFF. CDR3 bases: TGTGCCAGCAGTGGACAGGGGCGGTCGAACACTGAAGCTTTCTTT.

This clone was picked up one time. The V call is TRBV5-6, the J call TRBJ1-3; no reliable D call. Germline values: CDR1 SGHDT, CDR2 YYEEEE. The V end was cut by 3 bases, the J end by 8 bases, with 15 bases between. CDR3 length: 14 amino acids. The chain's CDR3 is CASSSPRGWDTIYF. In nucleotides, the CDR3 is TGTGCCAGCAGCTCACCTCGGGGATGGGACACCATATATTTT.

This chain connects TRBV4-3 to TRBJ2-1; TRBD1 matches 9 bases. Germline values: CDR1 LGHNA, CDR2 YSLEER. Germline trimming cut 1 base from V and 5 bases from J; bases unmatched to any gene: 3. CDR3 length equals 15 residues. The CDR3 DNA is TGCGCCAGCAGCCAAGGACAGGGGGACCACAATGAGCAGTTCTTC. The encoded protein is CASSQGQGDHNEQFF.

The V and J genes are TRBV29-1 and TRBJ1-1; D not certain. Germline assignment: CDR1 SQVTM and CDR2 ANQGSEA. With 4 bases removed from V and 10 bases from J, the gap between germline ends came to 13 bases. The CDR3 consists of 11 residues. The DNA of the CDR3 is TGCAGCGTTGTCCCCTTGGCGGGAGCTTTCTTT. Translated, it gives CSVVPLAGAFF.

The count of this clone is one. This CDR3 reads CASSPHLDGVDGYTF. CDR3 coding DNA: TGTGCCAGCAGTCCCCACCTGGACGGGGTGGATGGCTACACCTTC. V and J are TRBV28 and TRBJ1-2; D not resolved. The germline V and J ends were trimmed by 5 bases and 6 bases, with 19 bases remaining between them. CDR3 size: 15 residues. Germline CDR1 is MDHEN and CDR2 is SYDVKM.

The genes are TRBV28 and TRBJ2-6; possibly TRBD1 or TRBD2 for D (5 bases each). Between the trimmed V and J ends, which lost 5 bases and 0 bases, there was a span of 14 bases. CDR3 length: 17 amino acids. Germline assignment: CDR1 MDHEN and CDR2 SYDVKM. The CDR3 DNA reads TGTGCCAGCAGTAACCGGGACGGAAGCTCTGGGGCCAACGTCCTGACTTTC. Translation: CASSNRDGSSGANVLTF.

The rearrangement joins TRBV19 to TRBJ2-7; D tentatively fits TRBD1 or TRBD2 (5 bases each). CDR3 length equals 15 residues. Germline assignment: CDR1 LNHDA and CDR2 SQIVND (reference sequence). V lost 6 bases and J 0 bases, leaving 15 bases between the germline ends. CDR3 protein: CASSLHAGSSYEQYF. DNA of the CDR3: TGTGCCAGTAGCCTCCACGCAGGGAGCTCCTACGAGCAGTACTTC. Looking up the rest from reference TRBV19 and TRBJ2-7 gives the full variable domain: DGGITQSPKYLFRKEGQNVTLSCEQNLNHDAMYWYRQDPGQGLRLIYYSQIVNDFQKGDIAEGYSVSREKKESFPLTVTSAQKNPTAFYLCASSLHAGSSYEQYFGPGTRLTVT.